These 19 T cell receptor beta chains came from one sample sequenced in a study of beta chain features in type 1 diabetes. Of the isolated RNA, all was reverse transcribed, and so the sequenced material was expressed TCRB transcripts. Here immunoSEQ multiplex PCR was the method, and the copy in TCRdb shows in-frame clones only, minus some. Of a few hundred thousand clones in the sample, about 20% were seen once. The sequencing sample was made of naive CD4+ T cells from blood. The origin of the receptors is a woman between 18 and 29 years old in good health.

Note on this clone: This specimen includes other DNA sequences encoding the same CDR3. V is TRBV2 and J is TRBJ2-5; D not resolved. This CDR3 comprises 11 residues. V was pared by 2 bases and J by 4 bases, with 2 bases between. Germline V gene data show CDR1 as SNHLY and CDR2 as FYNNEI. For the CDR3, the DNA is TGTGCCAGCAGTGAACGAGAGACCCAGTACTTC. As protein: CASSERETQYF.

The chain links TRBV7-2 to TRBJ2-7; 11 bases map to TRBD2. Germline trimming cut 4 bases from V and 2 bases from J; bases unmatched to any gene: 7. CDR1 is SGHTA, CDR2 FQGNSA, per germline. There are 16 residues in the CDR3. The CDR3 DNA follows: TGTGCCAGCAGCTCCAGCGGGACTAGCGGCACCTACGAGCAGTACTTC. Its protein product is CASSSSGTSGTYEQYF.

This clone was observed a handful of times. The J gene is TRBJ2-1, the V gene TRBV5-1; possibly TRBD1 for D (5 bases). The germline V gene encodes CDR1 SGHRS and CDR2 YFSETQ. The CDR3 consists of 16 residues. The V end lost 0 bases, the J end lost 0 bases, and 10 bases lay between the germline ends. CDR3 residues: CASSLEGWSSYNEQFF. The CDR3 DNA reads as TGCGCCAGCAGCTTGGAGGGGTGGAGCTCCTACAATGAGCAGTTCTTC.

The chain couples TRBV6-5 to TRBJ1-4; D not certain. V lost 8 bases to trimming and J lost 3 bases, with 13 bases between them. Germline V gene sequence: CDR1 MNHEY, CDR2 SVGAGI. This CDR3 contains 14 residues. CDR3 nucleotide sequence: TGTGCCAGCGGGAGAGTCTTGTCTAATGAAAAACTGTTTTTT. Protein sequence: CASGRVLSNEKLFF.

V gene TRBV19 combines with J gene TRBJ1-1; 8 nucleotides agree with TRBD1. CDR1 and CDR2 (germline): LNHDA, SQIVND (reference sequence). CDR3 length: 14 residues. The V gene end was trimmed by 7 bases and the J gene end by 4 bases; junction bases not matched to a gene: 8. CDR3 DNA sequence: TGTGCCAGTACCTCGGACAGGGCGGGCACTGAAGCTTTCTTT. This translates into CASTSDRAGTEAFF.

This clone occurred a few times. In nucleotides, the CDR3 is TGTGCCAGCAGTCAGGGTACCTATGGCTACACCTTC. Translating it yields CASSQGTYGYTF. J is TRBJ1-2 and V is TRBV6-6; TRBD1 might be the D (5 bases). Between the trimmed V and J ends, which lost 5 bases and 4 bases, there was a span of 8 bases. The length of the CDR3 is 12 residues. Germline CDR1 MNHNY, CDR2 SVGAGI (reference sequence).

CDR3 nucleotides: TGTGCCAGCAGGGCCTATAGCGGGCAAAGCTCCTACAATGAGCAGTTCTTC. Encoded protein: CASRAYSGQSSYNEQFF. This sequence joins TRBV25-1 and TRBJ2-1, with TRBD2 matching over 7 bases. The ends lost 6 bases at V and 0 bases at J; junction bases unmatched: 11. The CDR3 is made up of 17 amino acids. Germline V lookup: CDR1 MGHDK, CDR2 SYGVNS.

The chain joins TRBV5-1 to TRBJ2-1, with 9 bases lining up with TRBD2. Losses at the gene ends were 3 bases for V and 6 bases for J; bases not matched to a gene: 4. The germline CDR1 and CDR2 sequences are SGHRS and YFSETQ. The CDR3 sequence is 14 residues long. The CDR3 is CASSSTSGFNEQFF. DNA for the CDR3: TGCGCCAGCAGCTCGACTAGCGGATTCAATGAGCAGTTCTTC.

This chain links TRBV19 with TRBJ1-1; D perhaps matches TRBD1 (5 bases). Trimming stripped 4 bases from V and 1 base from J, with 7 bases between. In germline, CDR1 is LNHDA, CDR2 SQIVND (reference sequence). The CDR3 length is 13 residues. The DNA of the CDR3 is TGTGCCAGTAGTAGTCAGGGGAACACTGAAGCTTTCTTT. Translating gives CASSSQGNTEAFF.

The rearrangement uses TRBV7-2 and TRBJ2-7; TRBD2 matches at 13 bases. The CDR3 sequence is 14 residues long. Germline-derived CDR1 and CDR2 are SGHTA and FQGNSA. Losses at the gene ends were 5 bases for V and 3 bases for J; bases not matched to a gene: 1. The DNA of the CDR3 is TGTGCCAGCAGCAGGACTAGCGGGGGCTACGAGCAGTACTTC. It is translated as CASSRTSGGYEQYF.

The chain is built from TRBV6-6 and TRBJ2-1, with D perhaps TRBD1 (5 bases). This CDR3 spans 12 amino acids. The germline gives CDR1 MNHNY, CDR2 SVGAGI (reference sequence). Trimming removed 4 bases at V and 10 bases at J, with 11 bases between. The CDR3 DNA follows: TGTGCCAGCAGTTCTCCCACAGGAGAGCAGTTCTTC. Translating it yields CASSSPTGEQFF.

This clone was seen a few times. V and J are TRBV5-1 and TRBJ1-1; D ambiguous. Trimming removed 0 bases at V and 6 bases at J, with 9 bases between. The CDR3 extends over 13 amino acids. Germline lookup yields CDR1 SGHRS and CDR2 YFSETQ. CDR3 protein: CASSLDPGAEAFF. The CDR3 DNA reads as TGCGCCAGCAGCTTGGACCCCGGGGCTGAAGCTTTCTTT.

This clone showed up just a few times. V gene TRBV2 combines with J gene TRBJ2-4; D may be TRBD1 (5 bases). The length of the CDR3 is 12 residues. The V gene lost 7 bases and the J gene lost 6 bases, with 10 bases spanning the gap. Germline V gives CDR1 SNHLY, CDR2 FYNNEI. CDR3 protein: CASTAGINIQYF. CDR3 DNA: TGTGCCAGCACCGCAGGGATAAACATTCAGTACTTC.

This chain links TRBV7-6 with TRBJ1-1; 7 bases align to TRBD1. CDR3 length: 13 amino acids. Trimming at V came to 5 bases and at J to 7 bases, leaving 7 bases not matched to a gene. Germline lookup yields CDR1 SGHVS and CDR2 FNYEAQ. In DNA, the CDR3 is TGTGCCAGCAGCCCGCGACAGGGTGGTGAAGCTTTCTTT. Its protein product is CASSPRQGGEAFF. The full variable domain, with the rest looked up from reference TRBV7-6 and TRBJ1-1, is GAGVSQSPRYKVTKRGQDVALRCDPISGHVSLYWYRQALGQGPEFLTYFNYEAQQDKSGLPNDRFSAERPEGSISTLTIQRTEQRDSAMYRCASSPRQGGEAFFGQGTRLTVV.

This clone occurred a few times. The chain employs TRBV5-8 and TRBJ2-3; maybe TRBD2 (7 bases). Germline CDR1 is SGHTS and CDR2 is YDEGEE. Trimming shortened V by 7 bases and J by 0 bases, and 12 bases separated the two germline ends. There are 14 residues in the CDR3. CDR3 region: CASGLGQSTDTQYF. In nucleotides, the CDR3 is TGTGCCAGCGGACTAGGACAGAGCACAGATACGCAGTATTTT.

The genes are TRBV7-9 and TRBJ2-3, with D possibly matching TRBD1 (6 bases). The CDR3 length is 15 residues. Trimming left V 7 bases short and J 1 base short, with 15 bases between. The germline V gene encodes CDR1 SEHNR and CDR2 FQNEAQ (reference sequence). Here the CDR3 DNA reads TGTGCCAGCAACCAATACAGGGTTGGCACAGATACGCAGTATTTT. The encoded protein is CASNQYRVGTDTQYF.

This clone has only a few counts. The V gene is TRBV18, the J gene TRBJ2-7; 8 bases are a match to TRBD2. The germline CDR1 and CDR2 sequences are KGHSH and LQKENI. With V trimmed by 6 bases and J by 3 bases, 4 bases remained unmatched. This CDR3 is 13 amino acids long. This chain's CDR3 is CASSIAGIYEQYF. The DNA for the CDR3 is TGTGCCAGCTCGATAGCGGGGATCTACGAGCAGTACTTC.

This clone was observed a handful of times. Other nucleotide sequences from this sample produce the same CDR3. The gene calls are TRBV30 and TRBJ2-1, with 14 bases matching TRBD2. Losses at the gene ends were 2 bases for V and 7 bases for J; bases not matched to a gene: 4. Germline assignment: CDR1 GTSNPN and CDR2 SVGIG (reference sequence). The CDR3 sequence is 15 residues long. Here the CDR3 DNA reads TGTGCCTGGAGTCGGGGACTAGCGGGAGTTAATGAGCAGTTCTTC. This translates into CAWSRGLAGVNEQFF.

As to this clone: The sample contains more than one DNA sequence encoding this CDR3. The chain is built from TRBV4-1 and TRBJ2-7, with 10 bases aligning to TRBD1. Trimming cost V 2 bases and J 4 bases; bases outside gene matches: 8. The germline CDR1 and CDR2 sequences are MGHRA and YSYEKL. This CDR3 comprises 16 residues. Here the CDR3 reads CASSQPTRDRGYEQYF. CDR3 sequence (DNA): TGCGCCAGCAGCCAACCCACTAGGGACAGGGGTTACGAGCAGTACTTC.